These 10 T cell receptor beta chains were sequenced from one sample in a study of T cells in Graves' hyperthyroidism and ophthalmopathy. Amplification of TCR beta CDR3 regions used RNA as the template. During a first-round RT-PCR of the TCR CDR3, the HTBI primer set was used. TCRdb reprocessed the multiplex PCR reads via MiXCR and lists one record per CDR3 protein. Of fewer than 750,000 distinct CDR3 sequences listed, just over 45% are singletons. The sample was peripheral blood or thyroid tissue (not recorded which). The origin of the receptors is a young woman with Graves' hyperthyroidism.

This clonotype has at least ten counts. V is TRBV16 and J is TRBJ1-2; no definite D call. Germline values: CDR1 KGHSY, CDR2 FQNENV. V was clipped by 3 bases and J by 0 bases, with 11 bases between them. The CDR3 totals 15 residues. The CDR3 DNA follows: TGTGCCAGCAGCCAGTGGCAGGAAACTAACTATGGCTACACCTTC. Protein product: CASSQWQETNYGYTF.

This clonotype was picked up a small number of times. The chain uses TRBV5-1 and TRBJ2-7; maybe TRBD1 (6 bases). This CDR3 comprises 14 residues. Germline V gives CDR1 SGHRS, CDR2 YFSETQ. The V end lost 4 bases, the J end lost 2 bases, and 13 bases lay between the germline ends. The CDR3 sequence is CASSQQGGAYEQYF. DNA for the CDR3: TGCGCCAGCAGCCAACAGGGCGGAGCCTACGAGCAGTACTTC. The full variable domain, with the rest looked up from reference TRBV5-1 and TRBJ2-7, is KAGVTQTPRYLIKTRGQQVTLSCSPISGHRSVSWYQQTPGQGLQFLFEYFSETQRNKGNFPGRFSGRQFSNSRSEMNVSTLELGDSALYLCASSQQGGAYEQYFGPGTRLTVT.

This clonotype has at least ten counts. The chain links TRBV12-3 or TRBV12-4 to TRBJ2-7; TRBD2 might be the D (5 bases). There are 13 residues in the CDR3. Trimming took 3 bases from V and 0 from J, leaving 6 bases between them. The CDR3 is CASSFDYSYEQYF. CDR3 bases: TGTGCCAGCAGTTTCGACTACTCCTACGAGCAGTACTTC.

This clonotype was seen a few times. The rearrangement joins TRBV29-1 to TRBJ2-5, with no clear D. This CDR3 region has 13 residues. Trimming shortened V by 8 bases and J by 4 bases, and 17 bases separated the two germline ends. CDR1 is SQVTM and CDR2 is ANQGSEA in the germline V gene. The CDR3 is CSLVRTVVETQYF. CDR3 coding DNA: TGCAGCTTAGTGAGGACGGTGGTAGAGACCCAGTACTTC.

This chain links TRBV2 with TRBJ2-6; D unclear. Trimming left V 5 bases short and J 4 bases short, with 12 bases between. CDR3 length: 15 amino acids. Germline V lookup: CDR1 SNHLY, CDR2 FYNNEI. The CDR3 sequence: CASSPQNTGANVLTF. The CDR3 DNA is TGTGCCAGCAGTCCCCAGAACACCGGGGCCAACGTCCTGACTTTC.

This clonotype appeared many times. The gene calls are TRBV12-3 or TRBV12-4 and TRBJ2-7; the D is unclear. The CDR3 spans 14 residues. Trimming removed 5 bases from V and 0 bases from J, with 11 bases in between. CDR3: CASSPPQASYEQYF. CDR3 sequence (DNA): TGTGCCAGCAGTCCCCCTCAAGCCTCCTACGAGCAGTACTTC.

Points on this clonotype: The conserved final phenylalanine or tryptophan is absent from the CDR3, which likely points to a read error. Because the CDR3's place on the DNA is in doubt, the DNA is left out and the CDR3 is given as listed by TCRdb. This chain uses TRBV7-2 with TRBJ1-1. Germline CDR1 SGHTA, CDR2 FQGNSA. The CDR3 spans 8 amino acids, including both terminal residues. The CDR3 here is CASSLVVV.

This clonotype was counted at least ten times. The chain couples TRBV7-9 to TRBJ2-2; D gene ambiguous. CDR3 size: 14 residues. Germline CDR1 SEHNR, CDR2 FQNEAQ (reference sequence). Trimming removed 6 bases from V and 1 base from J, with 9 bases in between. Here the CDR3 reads CASRSKGNTGELFF. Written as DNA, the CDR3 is TGTGCCAGCAGAAGCAAGGGGAACACCGGGGAGCTGTTTTTT. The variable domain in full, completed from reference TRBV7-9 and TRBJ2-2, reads DTGVSQNPRHKITKRGQNVTFRCDPISEHNRLYWYRQTLGQGPEFLTYFQNEAQLEKSRLLSDRFSAERPKGSFSTLEIQRTEQGDSAMYLCASRSKGNTGELFFGEGSRLTVL.

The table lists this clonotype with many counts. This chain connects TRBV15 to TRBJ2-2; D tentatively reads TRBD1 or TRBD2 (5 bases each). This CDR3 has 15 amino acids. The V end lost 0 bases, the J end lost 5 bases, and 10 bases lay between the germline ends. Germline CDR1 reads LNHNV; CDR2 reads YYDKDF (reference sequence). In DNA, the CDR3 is TGTGCCACCAGCAGAGAACGGGGCGGGACCGGGGAGCTGTTTTTT. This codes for CATSRERGGTGELFF.

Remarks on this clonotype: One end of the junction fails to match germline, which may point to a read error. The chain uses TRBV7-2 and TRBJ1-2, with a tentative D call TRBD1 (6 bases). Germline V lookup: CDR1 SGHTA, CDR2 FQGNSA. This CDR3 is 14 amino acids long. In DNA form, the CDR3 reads TGTGCCAGCAGTTTAGGGGGGCCCAGCTATGGCTACACCTTC. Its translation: CASSLGGPSYGYTF.